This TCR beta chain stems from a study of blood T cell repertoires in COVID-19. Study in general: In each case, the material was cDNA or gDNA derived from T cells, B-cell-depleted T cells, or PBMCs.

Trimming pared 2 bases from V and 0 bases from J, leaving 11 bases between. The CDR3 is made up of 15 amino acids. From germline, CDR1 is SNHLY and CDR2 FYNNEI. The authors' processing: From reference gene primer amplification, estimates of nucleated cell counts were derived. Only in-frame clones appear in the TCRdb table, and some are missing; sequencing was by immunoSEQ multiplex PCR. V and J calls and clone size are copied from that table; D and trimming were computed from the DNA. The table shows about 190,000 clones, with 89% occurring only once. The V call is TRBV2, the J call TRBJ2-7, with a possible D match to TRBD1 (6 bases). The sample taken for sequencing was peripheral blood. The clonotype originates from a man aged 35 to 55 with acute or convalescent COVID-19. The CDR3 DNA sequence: TGTGCCAGCAGTGAATGGGGGACAAGCTCCTACGAGCAGTACTTC. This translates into CASSEWGTSSYEQYF.